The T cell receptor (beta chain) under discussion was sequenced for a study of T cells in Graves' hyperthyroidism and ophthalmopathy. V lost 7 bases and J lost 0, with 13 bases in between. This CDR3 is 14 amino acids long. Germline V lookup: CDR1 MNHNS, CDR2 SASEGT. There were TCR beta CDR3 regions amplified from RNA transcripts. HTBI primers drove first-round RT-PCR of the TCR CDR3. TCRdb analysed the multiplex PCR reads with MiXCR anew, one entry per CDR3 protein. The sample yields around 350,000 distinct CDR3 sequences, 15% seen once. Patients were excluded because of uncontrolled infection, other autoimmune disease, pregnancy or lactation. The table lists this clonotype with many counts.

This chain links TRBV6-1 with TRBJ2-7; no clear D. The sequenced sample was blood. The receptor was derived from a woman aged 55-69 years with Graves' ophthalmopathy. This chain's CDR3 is CASMRTASSYEQYF. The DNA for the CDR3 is TGTGCCAGCATGAGAACAGCGAGCTCCTACGAGCAGTACTTC.